This TCR beta chain was retrieved from a study of Tregs in tolerant kidney transplant recipients. Study-wide results and limits: Validation in larger populations is needed because few patients were studied. This study did not directly address biological reproducibility. Activated donor B cell expansion appeared to reveal the most relevant donor-specific TCRbeta repertoire.

Regarding this clone: Antigen specificity is unknown.

CDR1 and CDR2 (germline): MGHRA, YSYEKL. Trimming removed 4 bases from V and 1 base from J; junction bases left unmatched: 14. The CDR3 is made up of 21 amino acids. Clones were sequenced by immunoSEQ multiplex PCR, and TCRdb holds only the in-frame ones, with some missing. The sample yields 15,000 to 20,000 clones, about three fifths seen once. This TCR was recovered from a human donor in good health. The sample comprised Tregs from blood cultured with allogeneic cells. V is TRBV4-1 and J is TRBJ2-6, with 12 bases lining up with TRBD2. This chain's CDR3 is CASSRDRLAGESVSGANVLTF. CDR3 coding DNA: TGCGCCAGCAGCCGAGACCGACTAGCGGGAGAGTCTGTATCTGGGGCCAACGTCCTGACTTTC.